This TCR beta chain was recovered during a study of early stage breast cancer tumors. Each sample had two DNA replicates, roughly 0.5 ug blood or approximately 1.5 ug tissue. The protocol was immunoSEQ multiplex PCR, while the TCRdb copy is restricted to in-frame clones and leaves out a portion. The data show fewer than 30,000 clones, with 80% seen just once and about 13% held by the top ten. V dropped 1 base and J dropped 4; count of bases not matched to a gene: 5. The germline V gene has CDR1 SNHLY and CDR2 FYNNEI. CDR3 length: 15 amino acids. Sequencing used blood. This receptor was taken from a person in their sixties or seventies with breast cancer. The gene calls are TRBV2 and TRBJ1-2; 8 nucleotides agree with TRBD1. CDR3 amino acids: CASSEDRGVLYGYTF. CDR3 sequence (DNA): TGTGCCAGCAGTGAAGACAGGGGGGTCCTCTATGGCTACACCTTC. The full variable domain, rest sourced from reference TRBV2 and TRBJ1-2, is EPEVTQTPSHQVTQMGQEVILRCVPISNHLYFYWYRQILGQKVEFLVSFYNNEISEKSEIFDDQFSVERPDGSNFTLKIRSTKLEDSAMYFCASSEDRGVLYGYTFGSGTRLTVV.